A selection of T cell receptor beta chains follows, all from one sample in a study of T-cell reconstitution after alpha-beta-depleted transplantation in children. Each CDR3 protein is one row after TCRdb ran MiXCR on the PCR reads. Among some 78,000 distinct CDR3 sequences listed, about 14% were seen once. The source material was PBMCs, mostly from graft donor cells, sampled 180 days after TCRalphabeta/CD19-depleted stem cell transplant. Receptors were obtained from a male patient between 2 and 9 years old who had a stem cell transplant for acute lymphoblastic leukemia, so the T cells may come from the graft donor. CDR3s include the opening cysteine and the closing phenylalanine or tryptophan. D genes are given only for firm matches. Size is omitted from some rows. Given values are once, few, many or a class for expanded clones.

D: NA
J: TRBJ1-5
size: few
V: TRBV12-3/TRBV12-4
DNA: TGTGCCAGCGGAGGGTATAGCAATCAGCCCCAGCATTTT
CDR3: CASGGYSNQPQHF

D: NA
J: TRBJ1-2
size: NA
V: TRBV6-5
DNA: TGTGCCAGCAGTTACACCGGGCCAGCCTATGGCTACACCTTC
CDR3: CASSYTGPAYGYTF

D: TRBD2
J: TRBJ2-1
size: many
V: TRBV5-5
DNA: TGTGCCAGCAGCTTTTGGTCTAGCGGGAGGGCCTACAATGAGCAGTTCTTC
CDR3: CASSFWSSGRAYNEQFF

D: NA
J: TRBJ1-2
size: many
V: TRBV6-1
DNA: TGTGCCAGCAGTGTACATCTCACCTGGAATGGCTACACCTTC
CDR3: CASSVHLTWNGYTF

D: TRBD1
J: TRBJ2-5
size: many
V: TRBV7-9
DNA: TGTGCCAGCAGGACAGGGGAAGAGACCCAGTACTTC
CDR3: CASRTGEETQYF

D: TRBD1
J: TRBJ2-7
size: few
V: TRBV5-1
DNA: TGCGCCAGCAGCGTCTCCCCGGGACAGGGAATCGAGCAGTACTTC
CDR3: CASSVSPGQGIEQYF

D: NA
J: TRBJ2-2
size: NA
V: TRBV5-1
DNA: TGCGCCAGCAGCCCCACCATGGCGAACACCGGGGAGCTGTTTTTT
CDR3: CASSPTMANTGELFF

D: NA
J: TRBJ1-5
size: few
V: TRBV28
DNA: TGTGCCAGCAGTTTATCCAGATATCAGCCCCAGCATTTT
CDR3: CASSLSRYQPQHF

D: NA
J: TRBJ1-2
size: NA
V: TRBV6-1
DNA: TGTGCCAGCAGTCTGGGCGGAGACCGGCGCTTCTTCTATGGCTACACCTTC
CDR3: CASSLGGDRRFFYGYTF

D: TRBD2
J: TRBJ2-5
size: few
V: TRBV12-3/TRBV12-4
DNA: TGTGCCAGCAGTTTGGGGCTAGCGGTAGAGACCCAGTACTTC
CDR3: CASSLGLAVETQYF

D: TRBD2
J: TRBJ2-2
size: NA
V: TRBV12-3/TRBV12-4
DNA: TGTGCCACCGGGACTAGCGGGGTTTCGGGCACCGGGGAGCTGTTTTTT
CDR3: CATGTSGVSGTGELFF

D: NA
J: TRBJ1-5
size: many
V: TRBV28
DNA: TGTGCCAGCAACGTCCATAGCAATCAGCCCCAGCATTTT
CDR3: CASNVHSNQPQHF

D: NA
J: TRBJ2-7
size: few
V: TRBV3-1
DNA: TGTGCCAGCAGCCAGTTACAGGACCTTCGCGAGCAGTACTTC
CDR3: CASSQLQDLREQYF

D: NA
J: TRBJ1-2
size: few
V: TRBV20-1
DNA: TGCAGTGCTAGAGATCCCACAGGGTACTATGGCTACACCTTC
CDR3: CSARDPTGYYGYTF

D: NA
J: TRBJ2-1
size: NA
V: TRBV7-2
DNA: TGTGCCAGCAAGGGGATCCCTCATGAGCAGTTCTTC
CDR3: CASKGIPHEQFF

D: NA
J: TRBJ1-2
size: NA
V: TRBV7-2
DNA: TGTGCCAGCAGCTTCGGGGGAGCTAACTATGGCTACACCTTC
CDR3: CASSFGGANYGYTF

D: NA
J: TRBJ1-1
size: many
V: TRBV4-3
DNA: TGCGCCAGCAGCCAATCCACCGGCACTGAAGCTTTCTTT
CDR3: CASSQSTGTEAFF

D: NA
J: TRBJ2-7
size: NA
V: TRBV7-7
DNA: TGTGCCAGCAGCTTAACCTCCTCATTCCAAAGAGAGCAGTACTTC
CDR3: CASSLTSSFQREQYF

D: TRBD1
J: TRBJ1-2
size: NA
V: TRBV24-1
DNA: TGTGCCACCAGTGATCGGACAGGTCGCCGGCTGACCTTC
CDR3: CATSDRTGRRLTF

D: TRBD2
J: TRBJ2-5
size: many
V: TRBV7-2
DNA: TGTGCCAGCAGCTTCTGGACTAGCGCGCGGGAAGAGACCCAGTACTTC
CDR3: CASSFWTSAREETQYF

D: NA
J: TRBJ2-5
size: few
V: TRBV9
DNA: TGTGCCAGCAGCGTAGGAGCTTCTTTGGGACTGAGGCAAGAGACCCAGTACTTC
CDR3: CASSVGASLGLRQETQYF

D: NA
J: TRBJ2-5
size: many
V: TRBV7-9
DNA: TGTGCCAGCAGCACCATTCAGAGCAGGCAAGAGACCCAGTACTTC
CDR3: CASSTIQSRQETQYF

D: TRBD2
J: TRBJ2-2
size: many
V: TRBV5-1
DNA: TGCGCCAGCAGCTCGGGAGGCCTCCGAGACGGGGAGCTGTTTTTT
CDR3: CASSSGGLRDGELFF

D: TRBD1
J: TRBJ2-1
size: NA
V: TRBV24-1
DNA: TGTGCCACCAGTGTTGATACAGGGGGCATCAATGAGCAGTTCTTC
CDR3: CATSVDTGGINEQFF

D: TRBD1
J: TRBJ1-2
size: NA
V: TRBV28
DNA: TGTGCCAGCAGTTTCTCCGGGACAGTAACTTCCTATGGCTACACCTTC
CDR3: CASSFSGTVTSYGYTF

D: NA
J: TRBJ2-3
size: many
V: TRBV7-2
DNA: TGTGCCAGCTCTTCCGGGGGTACGCAGTATTTT
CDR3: CASSSGGTQYF

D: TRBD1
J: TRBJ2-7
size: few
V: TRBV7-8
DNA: TGTGCCAGCAGCTTAGACGGACAGGGGATACACGAGCAGTACTTC
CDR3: CASSLDGQGIHEQYF

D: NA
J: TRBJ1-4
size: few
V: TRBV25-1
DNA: TGTGCCAGCAGTGACAGGCCGAGTGAAAAACTGTTTTTT
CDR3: CASSDRPSEKLFF

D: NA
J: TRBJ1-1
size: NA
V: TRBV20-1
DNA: TGCAGTGCTAGAGGTCCTCCGGGATTTATGAACACTGAAGCTTTCTTT
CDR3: CSARGPPGFMNTEAFF

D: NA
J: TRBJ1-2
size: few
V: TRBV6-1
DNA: TGTGCCAGCAGCGTGCATTTTAGCCAGGGATTCTATGGCTACACCTTC
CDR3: CASSVHFSQGFYGYTF

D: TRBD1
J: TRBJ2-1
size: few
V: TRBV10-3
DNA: TGTGCCATCAGTGAAAAACAGGGGGGACACAATGAGCAGTTCTTC
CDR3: CAISEKQGGHNEQFF

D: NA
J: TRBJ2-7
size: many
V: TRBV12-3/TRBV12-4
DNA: TGTGCCAGCACAGGCAGCTCCTACGAGCAGTACTTC
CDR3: CASTGSSYEQYF

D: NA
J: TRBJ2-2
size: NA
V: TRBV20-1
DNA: TGCAGTGCTAGAGATTGGCGGGGCTATCACCGGGAGCTGTTTTTT
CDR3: CSARDWRGYHRELFF

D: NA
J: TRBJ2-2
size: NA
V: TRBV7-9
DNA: TGTGCCAGCAGCTTACTCGGGGGATCTTCCACCGGGGAGCTGTTTTTT
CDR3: CASSLLGGSSTGELFF

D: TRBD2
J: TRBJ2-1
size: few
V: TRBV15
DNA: TGTGCCACCAGCAGAGAGACCCGACGGGGGGACGAGCAGTTCTTC
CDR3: CATSRETRRGDEQFF

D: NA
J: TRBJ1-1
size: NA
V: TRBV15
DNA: TGTGCCACCAGCAGTCCCCGGACAGAACCAGGGAACACTGAAGCTTTCTTT
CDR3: CATSSPRTEPGNTEAFF

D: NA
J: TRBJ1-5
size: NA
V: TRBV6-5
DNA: TGTGCCAGCAGTTACGGACCTCATAGCAATCAGCCCCAGCATTTT
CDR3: CASSYGPHSNQPQHF

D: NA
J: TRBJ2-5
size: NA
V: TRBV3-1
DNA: TGTGCCAGCAGCTTGCGGCCCGGAAAAGAGACCCAGTACTTC
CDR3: CASSLRPGKETQYF

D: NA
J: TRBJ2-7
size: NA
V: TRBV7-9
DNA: TGTGCCAGCAGCTTCCACCCGGACGAGCAGTACTTC
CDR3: CASSFHPDEQYF

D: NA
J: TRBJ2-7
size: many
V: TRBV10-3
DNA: TGTGCCATCACCTCTGACAGTACCTACGAGCAGTACTTC
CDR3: CAITSDSTYEQYF

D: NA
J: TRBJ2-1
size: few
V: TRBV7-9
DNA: TGTGCCAGCAGCTTAGCTAGCGCGAAACGAAATGAGCAGTTCTTC
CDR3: CASSLASAKRNEQFF

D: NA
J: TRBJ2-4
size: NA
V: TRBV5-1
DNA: TGCGCCAGCAGCTGGGGGGGGACAGGTGACATTCAGTACTTC
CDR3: CASSWGGTGDIQYF

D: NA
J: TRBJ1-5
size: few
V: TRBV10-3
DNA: TGTGCCATCAGTGAAACGAGAGGCTACAGGGACGGAATTGATCAGCCCCAGCATTTT
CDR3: CAISETRGYRDGIDQPQHF

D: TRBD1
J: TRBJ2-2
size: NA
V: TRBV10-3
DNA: TGTGCCATCAGTGGCCCTCCGGGACAGCATTCGAACACCGGGGAGCTGTTTTTT
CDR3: CAISGPPGQHSNTGELFF

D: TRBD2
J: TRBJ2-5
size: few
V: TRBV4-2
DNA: TGTGCCAGCAGCCAACGCGGAGCGGGAGGGCCAGGGGAGACCCAGTACTTC
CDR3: CASSQRGAGGPGETQYF

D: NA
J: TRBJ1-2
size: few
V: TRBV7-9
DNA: TGTGCCAGCAGCTTAGATGGTAGGACCTATGGCTACACCTTC
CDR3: CASSLDGRTYGYTF

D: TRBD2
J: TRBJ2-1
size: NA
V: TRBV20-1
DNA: TGCAGTGCTCTTTCCACTAGCGGGGGGGCCGGCTCCTACAATGAGCAGTTCTTC
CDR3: CSALSTSGGAGSYNEQFF

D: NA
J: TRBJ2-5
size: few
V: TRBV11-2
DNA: TGTGCCAGCAGCTTATCCGGGGTAGGCCGGGAGACCCAGTACTTC
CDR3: CASSLSGVGRETQYF

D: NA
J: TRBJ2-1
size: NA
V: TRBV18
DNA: TGTGCCAGCTCACCGACAGGCCCCAATGAGCAGTTCTTC
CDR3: CASSPTGPNEQFF

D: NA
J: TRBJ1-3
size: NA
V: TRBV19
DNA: TGTGCCAGTAGCCTCGACAGCCGTGGAAACACCATATATTTT
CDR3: CASSLDSRGNTIYF

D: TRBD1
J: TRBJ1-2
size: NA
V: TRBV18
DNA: TGTGCCAGCTCCCTGACAGGGAGAAAGAACTATGGCTACACCTTC
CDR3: CASSLTGRKNYGYTF

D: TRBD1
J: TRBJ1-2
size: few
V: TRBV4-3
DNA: TGCGCCAGCAGCCAAGACTACAGGGGGCGGGGAGGCGACTATGGCTACACCTTC
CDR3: CASSQDYRGRGGDYGYTF

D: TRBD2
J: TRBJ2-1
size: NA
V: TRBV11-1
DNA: TGTGCCAGCAGGTCCGGGACTAGCGGTTCGATCTCCTACAATGAGCAGTTCTTC
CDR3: CASRSGTSGSISYNEQFF